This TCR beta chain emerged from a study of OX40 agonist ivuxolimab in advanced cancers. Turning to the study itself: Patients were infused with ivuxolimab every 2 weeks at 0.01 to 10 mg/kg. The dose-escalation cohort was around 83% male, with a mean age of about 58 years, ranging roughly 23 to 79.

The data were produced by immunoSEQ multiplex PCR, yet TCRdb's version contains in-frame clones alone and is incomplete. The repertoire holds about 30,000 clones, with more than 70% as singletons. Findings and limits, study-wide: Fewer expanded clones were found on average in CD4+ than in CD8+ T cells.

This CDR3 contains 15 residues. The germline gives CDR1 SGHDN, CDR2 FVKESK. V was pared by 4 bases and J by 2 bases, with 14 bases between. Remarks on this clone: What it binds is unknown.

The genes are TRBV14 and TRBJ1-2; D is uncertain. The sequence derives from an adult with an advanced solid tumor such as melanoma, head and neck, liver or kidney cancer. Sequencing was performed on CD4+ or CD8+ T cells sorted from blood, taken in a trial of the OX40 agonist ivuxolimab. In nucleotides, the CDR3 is TGTGCCAGCAGCCTCTCCGGCGGAGACAACTATGGCTACACCTTC. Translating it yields CASSLSGGDNYGYTF.